This TCR beta chain originates from a study of technical replicates of blood from a handful of donors. Trimming removed 1 base from V and 2 bases from J; junction bases left unmatched: 7. Germline assignment: CDR1 SGHTA and CDR2 FQGNSA. CDR3 length: 16 amino acids. Clones were sequenced by immunoSEQ multiplex PCR, and TCRdb holds only the in-frame ones, with some missing. The repertoire holds 60,000 to 65,000 clones, with around 93% as singletons. The sequenced sample was PBMCs. This sequence joins TRBV7-2 and TRBJ2-5; 7 nucleotides line up with TRBD1. The TCR was taken from a human donor in good health. Some clones in this sample may be carry-over from other donors' samples. Written as DNA, the CDR3 is TGTGCCAGCAGCTTAGTTGACAGGGCTAAACAAGAGACCCAGTACTTC. As protein: CASSLVDRAKQETQYF.